The 30 T cell receptor beta chains below were found in one sample sequenced in a study of T-cell memory formation after mild COVID-19 (dated by TCRdb to the early 2020s). The protocol used for the library was 5' RACE. The sequencer listed for this sample is Illumina NovaSeq 6000. Using fastp trimming at Q25 and MiXCR clonotype assembly, TCRdb reanalyzed the public sequencing data and kept in-frame beta chains. CDR3 protein sequences are deduplicated, and each keeps its most common genes and DNA. This sample gives just over 200,000 distinct CDR3 sequences in total; approximately 10% of them show up just once. Around 3.4% of the sample is taken by the ten largest. The sequenced sample consisted of PBMCs or a T cell subset sorted from them (not recorded which). These receptors were obtained from a man between 18 and 35 years old who had mild COVID-19 (a few samples of this study predate the infection). The sample titles of this study are shuffled in the database, so cell type and time point are left out; the donor was told from shared clones.

The rearrangement links TRBV12-3 or TRBV12-4 to TRBJ2-7, with 9 bases identical to TRBD2. Gene TRBJ2-1 matches the end of the DNA better, so the J call may be wrong. The CDR3 has 15 amino acids. This CDR3 is CASSPSGNLRDEQFF. As DNA, the CDR3 is TGTGCCAGCAGTCCTAGCGGGAACCTCCGGGATGAGCAGTTCTTC.

This clonotype was seen a handful of times. V usage is TRBV15 and J usage is TRBJ2-1; D is perhaps TRBD1 (7 bases). This CDR3 region has 15 residues. Germline CDR1 reads LNHNV; CDR2 reads YYDKDF (reference sequence). The V end was cut by 0 bases, the J end by 4 bases, with 10 bases between. CDR3 in amino acids: CATSRDPGGYNEQFF. For the CDR3, the DNA is TGTGCCACCAGCAGAGACCCAGGGGGGTACAATGAGCAGTTCTTC. Complete variable domain (other parts from reference TRBV15 and TRBJ2-1): DAMVIQNPRYQVTQFGKPVTLSCSQTLNHNVMYWYQQKSSQAPKLLFHYYDKDFNNEADTPDNFQSRRPNTSFCFLDIRSPGLGDTAMYLCATSRDPGGYNEQFFGPGTRLTVL.

In its sample, this clonotype was seen a few times. V usage is TRBV3-1 and J usage is TRBJ1-5; TRBD1 might be the D (5 bases). Trimming removed 1 base from V and 4 bases from J, with 11 bases in between. The CDR3 is made up of 15 amino acids. In germline, CDR1 is LGHDT, CDR2 YNNKEL (reference sequence). Here the CDR3 reads CASSQGRQHNQPQHF. CDR3 DNA: TGTGCCAGCAGCCAAGGTAGACAGCATAATCAGCCCCAGCATTTT.

This clonotype showed up just a few times. This chain uses TRBV7-7 with TRBJ2-5, with 11 bases identical to TRBD2. Per the germline V gene, CDR1 is SSHAT and CDR2 is FNYEAQ (reference sequence). V gave up 5 bases and J gave up 3 bases; unmatched junction bases: 8. The CDR3 runs 16 residues. CDR3 sequence (DNA): TGTGCCAGCAGCGCCACCCTGGGACTAGCGGAAGAGACCCAGTACTTC. Residues: CASSATLGLAEETQYF.

This clonotype appeared many times. The V call is TRBV29-1, the J call TRBJ2-5; no reliable D call. This CDR3 is 11 amino acids long. Germline assignment: CDR1 SQVTM and CDR2 ANQGSEA. V dropped 6 bases and J dropped 7 bases, with 12 bases sitting between them. The CDR3 spells CSVLEPGTQYF. As DNA, the CDR3 is TGCAGCGTGTTGGAACCGGGGACCCAGTACTTC.

The chain uses TRBV6-2 or TRBV6-3 and TRBJ2-7; TRBD2 is a possible D gene (5 bases). The CDR3 spans 13 residues. V lost 2 bases, J lost 1 base, and 6 bases lay in between. The V gene's germline CDR1 is MNHEY and CDR2 SVGEGT. The CDR3 here is CASSYRESYEQYF. CDR3 nucleotides: TGTGCCAGCAGTTACCGGGAATCCTACGAGCAGTACTTC.

This clonotype occurred many times. The V and J genes are TRBV4-3 and TRBJ1-1; D call uncertain. Germline-derived CDR1 and CDR2 are LGHNA and YSLEER. Deletions cut 0 bases from V and 8 bases from J, with 7 bases between. The CDR3 loop spans 12 amino acids. Here the CDR3 reads CASSQDRREAFF. The CDR3 coding sequence is TGCGCCAGCAGCCAAGATCGACGAGAAGCTTTCTTT.

V usage is TRBV7-2 and J usage is TRBJ1-4, with D possibly matching TRBD1 (6 bases). Germline V CDR1 and CDR2: SGHTA, FQGNSA. Trimming stripped 2 bases from V and 5 bases from J, with 12 bases between. The CDR3 has 15 residues. Here the CDR3 reads CASSLQTGPNEKLFF. CDR3 DNA: TGTGCCAGCAGCTTACAGACAGGACCGAATGAAAAACTGTTTTTT. Together with reference TRBV7-2 and TRBJ1-4, the CDR3 gives the full variable domain: GAGVSQSPSNKVTEKGKDVELRCDPISGHTALYWYRQSLGQGLEFLIYFQGNSAPDKSGLPSDRFSAERTGGSVSTLTIQRTQQEDSAVYLCASSLQTGPNEKLFFGSGTQLSVL.

For the CDR3, the DNA is TGCGCCAGCTCGATGCAGGGCGGAAACACTGAAGCTTTCTTT. Translated, it gives CASSMQGGNTEAFF. The chain recombines TRBV5-1 with TRBJ1-1, with a weak D call TRBD1 (5 bases). Trimming took off 7 bases at V and 2 bases at J, with 15 bases between the two ends. The CDR3 spans 14 residues. From germline, CDR1 is SGHRS and CDR2 YFSETQ.

The chain uses TRBV30 and TRBJ1-2, with 7 bases aligning to TRBD1. V lost 1 base, J lost 6 bases, and 8 bases stayed unmatched. The CDR3 runs 14 residues. Germline V lookup: CDR1 GTSNPN, CDR2 SVGIG (reference sequence). CDR3 sequence (DNA): TGTGCCTGGAGTGGTAGGGGGCTTGCGCATGGCTACACCTTC. Translated, it gives CAWSGRGLAHGYTF. Combining the CDR3 with reference TRBV30 and TRBJ1-2 gives the whole variable domain SQTIHQWPATLVQPVGSPLSLECTVEGTSNPNLYWYRQAAGRGLQLLFYSVGIGQISSEVPQNLSASRPQDRQFILSSKKLLLSDSGFYLCAWSGRGLAHGYTFGSGTRLTVV.

This clonotype has more than one count but fewer than ten. V and J are TRBV7-2 and TRBJ1-4; 9 bases are a match to TRBD1. In germline, CDR1 is SGHTA, CDR2 FQGNSA. CDR3 length: 15 amino acids. J gave up 8 bases and V 3 bases, and 7 bases lay outside the gene matches. The CDR3 DNA reads as TGTGCCAGCAGCTTGAGGACAGGGGTAGGGGAAAAACTGTTTTTT. Translation: CASSLRTGVGEKLFF.

In this sample, this clonotype turned up a few times. The J gene is TRBJ1-1, the V gene TRBV5-1; D is uncertain. Trimming stripped 1 base from V and 3 bases from J, with 10 bases between. Germline V gene lookup returns CDR1 SGHRS and CDR2 YFSETQ. The CDR3 covers 14 residues. The CDR3 nucleotides read TGCGCCAGCAGCTTGCCCAGAACGTACACTGAAGCTTTCTTT. Translating it yields CASSLPRTYTEAFF.

This clonotype was seen more than once but under ten times. The junction shows a germline mismatch at one end, possibly a read error. This chain joins TRBV11-2 and TRBJ2-3; D remains unclear. In germline, CDR1 is SGHAT, CDR2 FQNNGV. CDR3 length equals 14 residues. The CDR3 sequence is CASSLELSADTQYF. The CDR3 nucleotides are TGTGCCAGCAGCCTAGAACTGAGTGCAGATACGCAGTATTTT.

The rearrangement uses TRBV4-3 and TRBJ1-3; perhaps TRBD1 as D (5 bases). The CDR3 has 19 amino acids. The germline V gene has CDR1 LGHNA and CDR2 YSLEER. V shed 5 bases and J shed 0 bases, with 23 bases lying between them. For the CDR3, the DNA is TGCGCCAGCAGCAGGGACCCAGGGAATTCTATTTACTCTGGAAACACCATATATTTT. Translation: CASSRDPGNSIYSGNTIYF.

CDR3 sequence: CASSQGVSGGAYEQFF. CDR3 coding DNA: TGCGCCAGCAGCCAAGGTGTAAGCGGGGGGGCCTATGAGCAGTTCTTC. V usage is TRBV4-3 and J usage is TRBJ2-1, with 10 nucleotides matching TRBD2. Germline CDR1 LGHNA, CDR2 YSLEER. The trim removed 1 base at V and 8 bases at J, leaving 8 bases unmatched. The CDR3 runs to 16 residues.

This clonotype was observed a handful of times. The V and J genes are TRBV5-1 and TRBJ2-3; 10 nucleotides line up with TRBD2. The length of the CDR3 is 18 residues. CDR1 and CDR2 from the germline V gene are SGHRS and YFSETQ. V was pared by 1 base and J by 0 bases, with 8 bases of the junction left unmatched. DNA of the CDR3: TGCGCCAGCAGCTTGCTAGCGGGGGCCCCCTCTAGCACAGATACGCAGTATTTT. This gives the protein CASSLLAGAPSSTDTQYF.

This clonotype turned up a few times. The gene calls are TRBV9 and TRBJ2-4; D remains unclear. This CDR3 contains 17 residues. Germline CDR1 SGDLS, CDR2 YYNGEE. Between the trimmed V and J ends, which lost 0 bases and 0 bases, there was a span of 13 bases. In nucleotides, the CDR3 is TGTGCCAGCAGCGTAGCGGCAGATAACTTAGCCAAAAACATTCAGTACTTC. It yields the protein CASSVAADNLAKNIQYF. The variable domain in full, with the rest retrieved from reference TRBV9 and TRBJ2-4, is DSGVTQTPKHLITATGQRVTLRCSPRSGDLSVYWYQQSLDQGLQFLIQYYNGEERAKGNILERFSAQQFPDLHSELNLSSLELGDSALYFCASSVAADNLAKNIQYFGAGTRLSVL.

The V call is TRBV7-2, the J call TRBJ2-3; 12 positions match TRBD2. Germline V gene sequence: CDR1 SGHTA, CDR2 FQGNSA. The length of the CDR3 is 15 residues. Trimming took 4 bases from V and 9 from J; bases not matched to a gene: 8. The CDR3 nucleotides are TGTGCCAGCAGCTCCACCGCTCTAGCGGGGGGGACGCAGTATTTT. Its protein is CASSSTALAGGTQYF.

This clonotype has a handful of counts. This chain connects TRBV7-2 to TRBJ1-3, with a weak D call TRBD1 (5 bases). Trimming removed 5 bases at V and 4 bases at J, with 27 bases between. Germline V gives CDR1 SGHTA, CDR2 FQGNSA. This CDR3 spans 19 amino acids. In DNA, the CDR3 is TGTGCCAGCAGCCTGGCCCGGGACTCCGTCACGCGGGTGGGAAACACCATATATTTT. Translation gives CASSLARDSVTRVGNTIYF.

At least ten counts were recorded for this clonotype. V usage is TRBV4-3 and J usage is TRBJ2-3, with D uncertain. Trimming removed 0 bases at V and 2 bases at J, with 15 bases between. The CDR3 extends over 17 amino acids. CDR1 and CDR2 (germline): LGHNA, YSLEER. The CDR3 spells CASSQDGPGGNTDTQYF. Written as DNA, the CDR3 is TGCGCCAGCAGCCAAGATGGTCCAGGTGGGAACACAGATACGCAGTATTTT.

The CDR3 spells CASSQEMGAWAGEAFF. DNA for the CDR3: TGCGCCAGCAGCCAAGAGATGGGGGCTTGGGCTGGAGAAGCTTTCTTT. This chain connects TRBV4-3 to TRBJ1-1; weak D call: TRBD1 (6 bases). The CDR3 extends over 16 amino acids. Germline V CDR1 and CDR2: LGHNA, YSLEER. Trimming removed 0 bases from V and 8 bases from J, with 19 bases in between.

Comment on this clonotype: The limits of the CDR3 on the DNA are not certain, so only TCRdb's listed CDR3 is given. The V gene is TRBV7-9, the J gene TRBJ2-2; the table's D call, TRBD1, was not checked against the DNA. Both ends counted, the CDR3 spans 16 residues. Looked up from germline, CDR1 is SEHNR and CDR2 is FQNEAQ (reference sequence). The CDR3 loop reads CASSSTVYRTGELFFF.

The CDR3 DNA follows: TGTGCCAGCAGGTCGTTGGCCACTGAAGCTTTCTTT. Protein product: CASRSLATEAFF. The gene calls are TRBV2 and TRBJ1-1; the D is unclear. Germline CDR1 SNHLY, CDR2 FYNNEI. The CDR3 runs to 12 residues. Trimming took off 6 bases at V and 4 bases at J, with 9 bases between the two ends.

This clonotype was detected a few times. J is TRBJ2-1 and V is TRBV6-2 or TRBV6-3; a weak D match, TRBD2 (7 bases). Trimming removed 6 bases from V and 3 bases from J, with 15 bases in between. The CDR3 has 15 amino acids. CDR1 is MNHEY, CDR2 SVGEGT, per germline. CDR3 region: CASSPGGLGYNEQFF. The CDR3 coding sequence is TGTGCCAGCAGCCCCGGGGGGCTCGGCTACAATGAGCAGTTCTTC.

This clonotype was recorded a few times. This chain joins TRBV10-3 and TRBJ2-3; D is perhaps TRBD2 (6 bases). Trimming cost V 7 bases and J 2 bases, with 16 bases left between them. CDR1 and CDR2 from the germline V gene are ENHRY and SYGVKD. The CDR3 runs 15 residues. CDR3 protein: CAIKGRLEFTDTQYF. CDR3 bases: TGTGCCATCAAGGGTAGACTAGAGTTCACAGATACGCAGTATTTT.

The gene calls are TRBV6-6 and TRBJ2-1; D is perhaps TRBD1 (6 bases). Germline CDR1 and CDR2: MNHNY and SVGAGI (reference sequence). The CDR3 spans 17 residues. Trimming took off 5 bases at V and 0 bases at J, with 17 bases between the two ends. CDR3 nucleotides: TGTGCCAGCAGTGAAAGTTCAAGAGGGGGCTCCTACAATGAGCAGTTCTTC. Protein: CASSESSRGGSYNEQFF.

This clonotype was observed a handful of times. The chain recombines TRBV20-1 with TRBJ2-7; 9 nucleotides line up with TRBD1. The CDR3 spans 14 residues. Unmatched junction bases numbered 5, after V lost 5 bases and J lost 0 bases. Germline CDR1 is DFQATT and CDR2 is SNEGSKA (reference sequence). CDR3 DNA sequence: TGCAGTGCTTGGACAGGGGCCTTCTCCTACGAGCAGTACGTC. Amino acid sequence: CSAWTGAFSYEQYV.

This clonotype was seen ten or more times. The CDR3 loop is CSASEGRETQYF. For the CDR3, the DNA is TGCAGTGCTAGCGAGGGCCGGGAGACCCAGTACTTC. The V and J genes are TRBV20-1 and TRBJ2-5; TRBD2 might be the D (5 bases). There are 12 residues in the CDR3. V was shortened by 3 bases and J by 5 bases, with 10 bases between the two germline ends. Germline assignment: CDR1 DFQATT and CDR2 SNEGSKA (reference sequence).

This clonotype was observed many times. This rearrangement joins TRBV24-1 to TRBJ2-1; TRBD2 agrees at 9 bases. In germline, CDR1 is KGHDR, CDR2 SFDVKD. This CDR3 spans 16 amino acids. Unmatched junction bases numbered 12, after V lost 9 bases and J lost 4 bases. CDR3 bases: TGTGCCACCGGAGGTAGAGCGGGGGGCCTTTACAATGAGCAGTTCTTC. Translating it yields CATGGRAGGLYNEQFF.

V and J are TRBV7-9 and TRBJ2-2; possibly TRBD1 or TRBD2 for D (5 bases each). Germline V CDR1 and CDR2: SEHNR, FQNEAQ (reference sequence). The CDR3 has 14 amino acids. V was clipped by 7 bases and J by 2 bases, with 11 bases between them. CDR3 amino acids: CASTIRDNTGELFF. The CDR3 nucleotides read TGTGCCAGCACGATCCGGGACAACACCGGGGAGCTGTTTTTT.